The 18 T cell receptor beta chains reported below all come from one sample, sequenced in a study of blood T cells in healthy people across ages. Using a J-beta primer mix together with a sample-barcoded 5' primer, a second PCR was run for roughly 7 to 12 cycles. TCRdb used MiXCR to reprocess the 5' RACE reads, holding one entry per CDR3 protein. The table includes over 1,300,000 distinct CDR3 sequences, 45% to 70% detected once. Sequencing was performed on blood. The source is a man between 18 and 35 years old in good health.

The CDR3 is CASSQDLQGAAVNEKLFF. The CDR3 nucleotides are TGCGCCAGCAGCCAAGATCTACAGGGGGCGGCTGTTAATGAAAAACTGTTTTTT. The V gene is TRBV4-3, the J gene TRBJ1-4; 9 bases are shared with TRBD1. The germline V gene encodes CDR1 LGHNA and CDR2 YSLEER. V lost 0 bases and J lost 4; bases outside the gene matches: 9. CDR3 size: 18 residues.

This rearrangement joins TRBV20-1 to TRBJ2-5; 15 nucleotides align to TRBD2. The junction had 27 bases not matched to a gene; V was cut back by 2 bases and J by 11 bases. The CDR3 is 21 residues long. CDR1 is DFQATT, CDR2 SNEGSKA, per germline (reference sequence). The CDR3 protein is CSARPKPTGLAGGPYLNEQYF. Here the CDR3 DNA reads TGCAGTGCTAGACCTAAACCGACGGGACTAGCGGGGGGACCCTACCTAAATGAGCAGTACTTC.

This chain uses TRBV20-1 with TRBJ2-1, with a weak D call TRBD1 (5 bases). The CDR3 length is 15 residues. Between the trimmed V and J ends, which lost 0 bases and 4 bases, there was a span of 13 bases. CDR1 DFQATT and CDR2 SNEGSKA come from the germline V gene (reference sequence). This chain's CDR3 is CSARDRQGVYNEQFF. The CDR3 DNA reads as TGCAGTGCTAGAGATAGGCAGGGTGTATACAATGAGCAGTTCTTC.

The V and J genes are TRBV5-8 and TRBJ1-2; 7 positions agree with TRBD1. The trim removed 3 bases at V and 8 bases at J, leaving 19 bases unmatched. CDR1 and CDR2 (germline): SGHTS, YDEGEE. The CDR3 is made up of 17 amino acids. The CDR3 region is CASSSSGTVWIGLGYTF. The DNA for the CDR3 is TGTGCCAGCAGCTCGAGTGGGACAGTATGGATTGGTCTAGGCTACACCTTC.

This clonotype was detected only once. The CDR3, as DNA: TGTGCCAGCAGCCAACGACAGGGGTCTAATGAAAAACTGTTTTTT. Amino acid sequence: CASSQRQGSNEKLFF. This chain connects TRBV3-1 to TRBJ1-4; TRBD1 matches 8 bases. J was trimmed by 3 bases and V by 2 bases; bases with no gene match: 2. The CDR3 has 15 residues. Per the germline V gene, CDR1 is LGHDT and CDR2 is YNNKEL (reference sequence).

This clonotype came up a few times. The CDR3 nucleotides read TGCGCCAGCAGCTTGCCCTCGGCGGTACCAGATACGCAGTATTTT. Translating gives CASSLPSAVPDTQYF. The genes are TRBV5-1 and TRBJ2-3, with no clear D. The CDR3 loop spans 15 amino acids. In germline, CDR1 is SGHRS, CDR2 YFSETQ. The V gene lost 1 base and the J gene lost 4 bases, with 13 bases spanning the gap.

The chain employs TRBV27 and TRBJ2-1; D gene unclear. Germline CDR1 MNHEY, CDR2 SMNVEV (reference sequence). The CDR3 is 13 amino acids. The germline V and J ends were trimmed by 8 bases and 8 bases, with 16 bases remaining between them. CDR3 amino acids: CASYHGHSHEQFF. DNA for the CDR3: TGTGCCAGCTACCACGGGCATTCCCATGAGCAGTTCTTC.

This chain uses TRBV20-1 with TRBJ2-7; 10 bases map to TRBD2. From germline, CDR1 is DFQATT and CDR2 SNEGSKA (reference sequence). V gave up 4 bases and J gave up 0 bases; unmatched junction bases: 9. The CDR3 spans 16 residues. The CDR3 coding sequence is TGCAGTGCTAATATTTTAGCGGGGGGTAGCTCCTACGAGCAGTACTTC. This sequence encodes CSANILAGGSSYEQYF.

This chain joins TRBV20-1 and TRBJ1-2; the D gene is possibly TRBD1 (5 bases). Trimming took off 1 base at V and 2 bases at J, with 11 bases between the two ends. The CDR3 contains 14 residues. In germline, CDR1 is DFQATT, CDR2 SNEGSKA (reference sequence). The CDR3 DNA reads TGCAGTGCTAGAGTTATACGACAGAACTATGGCTACACCTTC. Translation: CSARVIRQNYGYTF.

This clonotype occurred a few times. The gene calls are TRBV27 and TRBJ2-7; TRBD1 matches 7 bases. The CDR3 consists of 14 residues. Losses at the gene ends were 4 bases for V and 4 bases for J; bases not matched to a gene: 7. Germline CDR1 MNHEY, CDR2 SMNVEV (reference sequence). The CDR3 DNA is TGTGCCAGCAGTTCCGGGCCAGGGGGATACGAGCAGTACTTC. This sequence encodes CASSSGPGGYEQYF.

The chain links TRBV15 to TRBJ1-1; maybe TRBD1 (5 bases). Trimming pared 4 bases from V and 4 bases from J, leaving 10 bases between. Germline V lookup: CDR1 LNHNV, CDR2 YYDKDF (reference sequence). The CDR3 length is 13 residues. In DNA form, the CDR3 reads TGTGCCACCAGCACCGCAGGGAGCACTGAAGCTTTCTTT. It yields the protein CATSTAGSTEAFF.

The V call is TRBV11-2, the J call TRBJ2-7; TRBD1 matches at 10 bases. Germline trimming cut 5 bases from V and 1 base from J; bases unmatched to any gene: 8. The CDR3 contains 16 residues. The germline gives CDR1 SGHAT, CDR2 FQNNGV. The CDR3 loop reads CASSLPGQGRSYEQYF. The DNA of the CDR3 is TGTGCCAGCAGCCTACCGGGACAGGGGCGATCCTACGAGCAGTACTTC.

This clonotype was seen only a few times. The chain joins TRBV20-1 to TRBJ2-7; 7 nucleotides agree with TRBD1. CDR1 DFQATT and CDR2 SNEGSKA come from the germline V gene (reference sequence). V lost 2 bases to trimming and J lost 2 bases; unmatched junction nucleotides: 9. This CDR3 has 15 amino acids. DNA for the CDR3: TGCAGTGCTAGATTAGGGACAGTACCCCCCTACGAGCAGTACTTC. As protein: CSARLGTVPPYEQYF.

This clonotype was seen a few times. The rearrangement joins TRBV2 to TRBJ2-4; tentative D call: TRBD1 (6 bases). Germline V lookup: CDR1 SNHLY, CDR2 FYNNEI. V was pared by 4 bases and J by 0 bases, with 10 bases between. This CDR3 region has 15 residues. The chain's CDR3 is CASSGTALAKNIQYF. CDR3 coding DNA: TGTGCCAGCAGTGGGACAGCGCTAGCCAAAAACATTCAGTACTTC.

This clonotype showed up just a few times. In nucleotides, the CDR3 is TGTGCCAGCAGTTGGGACATGGGCTCCTCACCCCTCCACTTT. Translating it yields CASSWDMGSSPLHF. V is TRBV27 and J is TRBJ1-6; D is perhaps TRBD1 (6 bases). Deletions cut 4 bases from V and 10 bases from J, with 14 bases between. This CDR3 has 14 amino acids. Germline assignment: CDR1 MNHEY and CDR2 SMNVEV (reference sequence).

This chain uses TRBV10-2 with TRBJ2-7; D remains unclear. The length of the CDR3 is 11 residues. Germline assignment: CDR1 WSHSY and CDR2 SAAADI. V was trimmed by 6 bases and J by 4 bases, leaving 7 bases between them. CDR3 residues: CASRETYEQYF. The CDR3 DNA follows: TGCGCCAGCAGAGAAACTTACGAGCAGTACTTC.

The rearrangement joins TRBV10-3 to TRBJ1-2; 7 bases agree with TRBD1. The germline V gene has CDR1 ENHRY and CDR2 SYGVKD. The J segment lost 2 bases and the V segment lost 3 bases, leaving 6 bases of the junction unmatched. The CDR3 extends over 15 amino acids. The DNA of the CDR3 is TGTGCCATCAGTGAATTGGGACAGAGCAACTATGGCTACACCTTC. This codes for CAISELGQSNYGYTF.

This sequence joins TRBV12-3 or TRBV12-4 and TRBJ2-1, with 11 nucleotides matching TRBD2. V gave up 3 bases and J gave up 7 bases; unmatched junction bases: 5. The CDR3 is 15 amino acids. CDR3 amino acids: CASSFRTSGPNEQFF. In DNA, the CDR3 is TGTGCCAGCAGTTTCAGGACTAGCGGGCCGAATGAGCAGTTCTTC.